This T cell receptor (beta chain) was found in a study of CD8+ T cells in alopecia areata. Background on the study: Treatment comprised oral tofacitinib, 5 to 10 mg twice daily, in treated patients.

This clone was detected a few times. At the DNA level, this CDR3 is encoded by other sequences in the same sample as well. Trimming left V 0 bases short and J 0 bases short, with 6 bases between. The CDR3 is made up of 14 amino acids. The V gene's germline CDR1 is SGDLS and CDR2 YYNGEE. Sequencing templates came from extracted RNA that was reverse transcribed into cDNA. Method: immunoSEQ multiplex PCR; TCRdb's copy keeps in-frame clones and lacks some. The sample includes 200,000 to 250,000 clones, 50% to 60% of them seen just once. The specimen was CD4+ T cells sorted from blood, collected at week 0. The chain has TRBV9 and TRBJ1-1; D is ambiguous. The sequence was obtained from a human donor with alopecia areata. CDR3 DNA sequence: TGTGCCAGCAGCGTAGGGACCCTGAACACTGAAGCTTTCTTT. Translating gives CASSVGTLNTEAFF.